These 3 T cell receptor beta chains came from one sample sequenced in a study of blood T cell repertoires in COVID-19. Method: immunoSEQ multiplex PCR; TCRdb's copy keeps in-frame clones and lacks some. Counted here are 300,000 to 450,000 clones, approximately 87% occurring once; the ten biggest clones make up roughly 10%. Sequenced material: peripheral blood. The origin of the receptors is a woman between 25 and 40 years old with COVID-19, enrolled during active disease.

The chain joins TRBV30 to TRBJ2-1; 7 bases map to TRBD1. This CDR3 is built from 14 residues. The V gene's germline CDR1 is GTSNPN and CDR2 SVGIG (reference sequence). V lost 3 bases, J lost 5 bases, and 7 bases stayed unmatched. The CDR3 loop is CAWRRRDRNNEQFF. In DNA, the CDR3 is TGTGCCTGGAGACGCCGGGACAGAAACAATGAGCAGTTCTTC.

This chain connects TRBV7-8 to TRBJ2-4; TRBD2 matches 12 bases. In germline, CDR1 is SGHVS, CDR2 FQNEAQ. This CDR3 has 18 amino acids. Trimming took 2 bases from V and 1 from J; bases not matched to a gene: 6. The CDR3 loop is CASSLLGLAGGAKNIQYF. CDR3 sequence (DNA): TGTGCCAGCAGCTTATTAGGTCTAGCGGGAGGGGCCAAAAACATTCAGTACTTC.

The chain is built from TRBV7-2 and TRBJ2-7; 12 bases line up with TRBD2. The V gene's germline CDR1 is SGHTA and CDR2 FQGNSA. Trimming cost V 2 bases and J 3 bases; bases outside gene matches: 14. This CDR3 has 19 residues. The CDR3 sequence is CASSLMSGNRLAGVYEQYF. CDR3 DNA sequence: TGTGCCAGCAGCTTAATGTCGGGGAATCGACTAGCGGGAGTCTACGAGCAGTACTTC. Looking up the rest from reference TRBV7-2 and TRBJ2-7 gives the full variable domain: GAGVSQSPSNKVTEKGKDVELRCDPISGHTALYWYRQSLGQGLEFLIYFQGNSAPDKSGLPSDRFSAERTGGSVSTLTIQRTQQEDSAVYLCASSLMSGNRLAGVYEQYFGPGTRLTVT.